The 24 T cell receptor beta chains given below trace back to one sample, sequenced in a study of OX40 agonist ivuxolimab in advanced cancers. Some clones are missing from TCRdb's copy, which holds only in-frame ones; the method was immunoSEQ multiplex PCR. This table has about 110,000 clones, approximately 90% appearing once. Sequenced material: CD4+ or CD8+ T cells sorted from blood, taken in a trial of the OX40 agonist ivuxolimab. The receptors were gathered from an adult with an advanced solid tumor such as melanoma, head and neck, liver or kidney cancer.

CDR3 region: CASSGAAGGSNSYEQYF. CDR3 DNA: TGTGCCAGCAGTGGAGCAGCGGGAGGCTCCAATTCCTACGAGCAGTACTTC. J is TRBJ2-7 and V is TRBV2, with TRBD2 matching 9 bases. The CDR3 is made up of 17 amino acids. CDR1 and CDR2 (germline): SNHLY, FYNNEI. The V gene end was trimmed by 4 bases and the J gene end by 1 base; junction bases not matched to a gene: 11.

CDR3 in amino acids: CASSLGQGRYEQYF. The CDR3 region has the DNA TGTGCCAGCAGCTTGGGACAGGGGAGGTACGAGCAGTACTTC. This chain links TRBV5-6 with TRBJ2-7, with 8 bases aligning to TRBD1. Trimming at V came to 0 bases and at J to 4 bases, leaving 3 bases not matched to a gene. Germline loops: CDR1 SGHDT, CDR2 YYEEEE. The CDR3 runs 14 residues.

V is TRBV6-5 and J is TRBJ1-4; D gene ambiguous. In germline, CDR1 is MNHEY, CDR2 SVGAGI. CDR3 length: 11 residues. V gave up 10 bases and J gave up 8 bases, with 11 bases separating them. DNA of the CDR3: TGTGCCACCCGGAAGAGCGAAAAACTGTTTTTT. Protein sequence: CATRKSEKLFF.

This chain joins TRBV18 and TRBJ2-7, with 10 nucleotides matching TRBD1. The germline V gene encodes CDR1 KGHSH and CDR2 LQKENI. J was trimmed by 2 bases and V by 0 bases; bases with no gene match: 1. The CDR3 length is 15 residues. CDR3 nucleotide sequence: TGTGCCAGCTCACCACCTGGGACAGGGGCCTACGAGCAGTACTTC. This sequence encodes CASSPPGTGAYEQYF.

V is TRBV6-5 and J is TRBJ2-7; 7 bases are shared with TRBD2. The V and J ends lost 6 bases and 6 bases, in that order; junction bases with no gene match: 8. The CDR3 totals 13 residues. The germline gives CDR1 MNHEY, CDR2 SVGAGI. This CDR3 reads CASRPRGEGEQYF. The CDR3 DNA is TGTGCCAGCAGGCCCCGTGGGGAGGGCGAGCAGTACTTC.

This clone was seen once. The rearrangement links TRBV10-3 to TRBJ2-7; D is undetermined. The CDR3 is made up of 13 amino acids. Deletions cut 5 bases from V and 5 bases from J, with 13 bases between. Germline lookup yields CDR1 ENHRY and CDR2 SYGVKD. The CDR3 reads CAISYLARDEQYF. The DNA for the CDR3 is TGTGCCATCAGTTACTTAGCTCGGGACGAGCAGTACTTC.

The chain combines TRBV18 with TRBJ2-3; tentatively, D is TRBD1 (6 bases). Germline V gene lookup returns CDR1 KGHSH and CDR2 LQKENI. The V gene lost 3 bases and the J gene lost 0 bases, with 13 bases spanning the gap. CDR3 length: 16 residues. This CDR3 reads CASSPRKGESTDTQYF. For the CDR3, the DNA is TGTGCCAGCTCACCTCGGAAGGGGGAAAGCACAGATACGCAGTATTTT.

The chain uses TRBV19 and TRBJ1-2, with 9 bases lining up with TRBD1. CDR3 length: 15 amino acids. Germline CDR1 LNHDA, CDR2 SQIVND (reference sequence). The ends lost 9 bases at V and 3 bases at J; junction bases unmatched: 11. The CDR3 region is CARKRTGGRDYGYTF. CDR3 DNA sequence: TGTGCCAGGAAGCGAACAGGGGGCCGTGACTATGGCTACACCTTC.

V and J are TRBV21-1 and TRBJ2-2; the table's D gene call, TRBD1, was not cross checked with the DNA. TRBV21-1 is deemed a pseudogene. The CDR3 is 15 amino acids. CDR3 protein: CASSIRDRSTGELFF. DNA of the CDR3: TGTGCCAGCAGCATTCGGGACAGGAGCACCGGGGAGCTGTTTTTT.

The rearrangement joins TRBV6-4 to TRBJ1-1; D gene unclear. The germline gives CDR1 MRHNA, CDR2 SNTAGT. The CDR3 sequence is 13 residues long. The ends were cut back, 5 bases at V and 0 bases at J, with 7 bases in the middle. CDR3 in amino acids: CASSPQMNTEAFF. CDR3 nucleotides: TGTGCCAGCAGTCCTCAGATGAACACTGAAGCTTTCTTT.

The chain joins TRBV5-1 to TRBJ2-7, with D unresolved. Trimming took off 4 bases at V and 2 bases at J, with 7 bases between the two ends. CDR1 and CDR2 (germline): SGHRS, YFSETQ. The CDR3 is 12 amino acids. CDR3 sequence: CASSESAYEQYF. The CDR3 bases are TGCGCCAGCAGCGAGTCAGCCTACGAGCAGTACTTC.

The CDR3 spells CAWETGGGEQFF. The CDR3 DNA is TGTGCCTGGGAGACAGGGGGCGGTGAGCAGTTCTTC. The J gene is TRBJ2-1, the V gene TRBV30; 10 bases align to TRBD1. CDR3 length equals 12 residues. V lost 5 bases to trimming and J lost 9 bases; unmatched junction nucleotides: 4. Germline V gives CDR1 GTSNPN, CDR2 SVGIG (reference sequence).

The chain joins TRBV10-3 to TRBJ2-7; D may be TRBD1 (5 bases). The CDR3 totals 11 residues. Germline V CDR1 and CDR2: ENHRY, SYGVKD. Deletions cut 3 bases from V and 9 bases from J, with 9 bases between. DNA of the CDR3: TGTGCCATCAGTGACTTGGGGCCGCAGTACTTC. Its translation is CAISDLGPQYF.

The rearrangement joins TRBV7-2 to TRBJ2-3, with no clear D. Germline CDR1 SGHTA, CDR2 FQGNSA. This CDR3 comprises 14 residues. Trimming pared 1 base from V and 0 bases from J, leaving 5 bases between. This chain's CDR3 is CASSLVSSTDTQYF. The CDR3 DNA sequence: TGTGCCAGCAGCTTAGTCTCCAGCACAGATACGCAGTATTTT.

The chain employs TRBV10-1 and TRBJ2-7; D is uncertain. Germline-derived CDR1 and CDR2 are WNHNN and SYGVQD (reference sequence). Trimming cost V 2 bases and J 1 base, with 9 bases left between them. This CDR3 region has 14 residues. The CDR3 spells CASSETRKSYEQYF. CDR3 DNA sequence: TGCGCCAGCAGTGAGACGAGGAAATCCTACGAGCAGTACTTC.

The chain couples TRBV7-3 to TRBJ1-2; D gene unclear. The CDR3 runs to 15 residues. V was clipped by 0 bases and J by 7 bases, with 15 bases between them. Germline values: CDR1 SGHTA, CDR2 FQGTGA. The CDR3 loop reads CASSLTPPGLGGYTF. The CDR3 DNA sequence: TGTGCCAGCAGCTTAACCCCCCCGGGGTTAGGTGGCTACACCTTC.

This rearrangement joins TRBV2 to TRBJ2-2; D is uncertain. The CDR3 totals 13 residues. V lost 5 bases to trimming and J lost 3 bases, with 7 bases between them. The germline gives CDR1 SNHLY, CDR2 FYNNEI. The CDR3 reads CASSQAHTGELFF. Written as DNA, the CDR3 is TGTGCCAGCAGTCAGGCCCACACCGGGGAGCTGTTTTTT.

The gene calls are TRBV29-1 and TRBJ1-1; D is unclear. The V gene's germline CDR1 is SQVTM and CDR2 ANQGSEA. This CDR3 has 12 residues. In DNA, the CDR3 is TGCGGAACCGTTTCAGCGACCACTGAAGCTTTCTTT. Amino acid sequence: CGTVSATTEAFF. Based on the CDR3 plus reference TRBV29-1 and TRBJ1-1, the full variable domain is SAVISQKPSRDICQRGTSLTIQCQVDSQVTMMFWYRQQPGQSLTLIATANQGSEATYESGFVIDKFPISRPNLTFSTLTVSNMSPEDSSIYLCGTVSATTEAFFGQGTRLTVV.

The chain employs TRBV7-3 and TRBJ2-2, with TRBD2 matching 7 bases. This CDR3 spans 17 amino acids. The J segment lost 2 bases and the V segment lost 1 base, leaving 7 bases of the junction unmatched. Germline V CDR1 and CDR2: SGHTA, FQGTGA. CDR3 sequence reads: CASSLRRGGSNTGELFF. The CDR3 nucleotides read TGTGCCAGCAGCTTAAGGCGGGGCGGGAGTAACACCGGGGAGCTGTTTTTT.

This chain links TRBV6-5 with TRBJ2-1; no clear D. The V gene lost 9 bases and the J gene lost 1 base, with 7 bases spanning the gap. Germline CDR1 is MNHEY and CDR2 is SVGAGI. CDR3 length equals 12 residues. The CDR3 sequence is CASQRSYNEQFF. The CDR3 DNA reads TGTGCCAGTCAGCGTTCCTACAATGAGCAGTTCTTC.

J is TRBJ1-5 and V is TRBV19; a possible D gene is TRBD1 (6 bases). V was trimmed by 1 base and J by 0 bases, leaving 16 bases between them. CDR1 and CDR2 from the germline V gene are LNHDA and SQIVND (reference sequence). CDR3 size: 18 residues. In nucleotides, the CDR3 is TGTGCCAGTAGTATAGGAGAGGGGAGGGGGTATAGCAATCAGCCCCAGCATTTT. Residues: CASSIGEGRGYSNQPQHF.

The gene calls are TRBV2 and TRBJ2-1; 7 nucleotides match TRBD2. V gave up 6 bases and J gave up 8 bases; unmatched junction bases: 10. There are 14 residues in the CDR3. The germline CDR1 and CDR2 sequences are SNHLY and FYNNEI. The CDR3 coding sequence is TGTGCCAGCAGGAGCCGGGACTACGGCGATGAGCAGTTCTTC. The encoded protein is CASRSRDYGDEQFF.

This clone was counted a single time. The genes are TRBV2 and TRBJ2-1, with a possible D match to TRBD2 (5 bases). Trimming pared 7 bases from V and 0 bases from J, leaving 10 bases between. The CDR3 is made up of 14 amino acids. CDR1 and CDR2 (germline): SNHLY, FYNNEI. In DNA, the CDR3 is TGTGCCAGCATGGGCGGAGGCTCCTACAATGAGCAGTTCTTC. Translation gives CASMGGGSYNEQFF.

V usage is TRBV11-2 and J usage is TRBJ2-5, with D possibly matching TRBD2 (6 bases). Germline loops: CDR1 SGHAT, CDR2 FQNNGV. The CDR3 has 13 residues. The germline V and J ends were trimmed by 5 bases and 1 base, with 8 bases remaining between them. This chain's CDR3 is CASSRGVQETQYF. DNA of the CDR3: TGTGCCAGCAGCCGCGGGGTCCAAGAGACCCAGTACTTC. Looking up the rest from reference TRBV11-2 and TRBJ2-5 gives the full variable domain: EAGVAQSPRYKIIEKRQSVAFWCNPISGHATLYWYQQILGQGPKLLIQFQNNGVVDDSQLPKDRFSAERLKGVDSTLKIQPAKLEDSAVYLCASSRGVQETQYFGPGTRLLVL.